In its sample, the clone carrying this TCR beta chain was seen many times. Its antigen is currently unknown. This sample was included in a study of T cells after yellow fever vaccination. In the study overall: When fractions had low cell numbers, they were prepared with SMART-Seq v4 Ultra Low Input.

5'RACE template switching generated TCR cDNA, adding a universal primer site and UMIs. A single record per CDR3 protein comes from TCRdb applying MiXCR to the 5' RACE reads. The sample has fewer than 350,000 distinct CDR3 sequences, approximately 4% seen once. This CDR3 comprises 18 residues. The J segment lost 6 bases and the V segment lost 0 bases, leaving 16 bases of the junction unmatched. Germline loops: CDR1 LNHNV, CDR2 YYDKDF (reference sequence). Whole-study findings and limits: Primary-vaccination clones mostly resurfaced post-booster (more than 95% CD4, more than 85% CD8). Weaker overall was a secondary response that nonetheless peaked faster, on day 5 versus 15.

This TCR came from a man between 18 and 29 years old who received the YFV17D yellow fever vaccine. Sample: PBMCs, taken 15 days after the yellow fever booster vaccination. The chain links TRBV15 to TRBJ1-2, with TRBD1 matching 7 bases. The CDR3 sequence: CATSRDLGTRQGGHGYTF. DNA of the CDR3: TGTGCCACCAGCAGAGATCTTGGAACTCGACAGGGTGGTCATGGCTACACCTTC.